The present TCR beta chain was sequenced within a study of blood T cell repertoires in COVID-19 (dated by TCRdb to 2020 to 2021). Study-level background: Samples covering the acute and convalescent phases of COVID-19 were provided by collaborators in the United States, Italy and Spain. The prospective study material was composed of cDNA or gDNA derived from T cells, B-cell-depleted T cells, or PBMCs. Deeply sampled blood TCRbeta repertoires from subjects exposed to, actively infected with, or recovered from COVID-19 were included in the dataset. The repertoires were released in a freely available public database meant as a resource for research on the immune response to SARS-CoV-2. Samples were obtained from the ongoing ImmuneRACE study (first 160 participants) and from roughly 1,300 subjects provided by 6 global collaborators. Sample metadata almost always included a de-identified subject ID, COVID-19 status, age in years and sex. Where HLA class I and class II types were available, the types were taken from metadata supplied by the sample provider, not from assay-based typing.

What the research found in general, with its limitations: How much clinical and demographic metadata was included differed by source and by participant, and the metadata was provided uncurated.

TCRbeta CDR3 regions were amplified from genomic DNA using the immunoSEQ Assay, a bias-controlled multiplex PCR. Per the source publication's procedure: The number of nucleated cells in each sample was estimated from the amplification of reference gene primers within the assay. To quantify the absolute abundance of each unique TCRbeta CDR3 rearrangement, sequence reads were collapsed and filtered. For each sample, productive Simpson clonality was calculated as the square root of Simpson's diversity index across productive rearrangements. The immuneACCESS repertoire file appears here via TCRdb, limited to in-frame rearrangements. These files lack a portion of the clones; in checked studies, under half of the deficit traces to unresolved V genes, and the cause of the others is not known. Clone size and V and J calls were adopted from that table, with D and trimming inferred from the DNA. The sample table shows roughly 230,000 clones, and roughly nine tenths are seen once. The biggest ten clones account for roughly 4% of the sample.

V loses 6 bases at its end and J loses 5 bases; junction bases beyond the gene matches: 7. The germline V gene (reference sequence) supplies CDR1 LNHDA and CDR2 SQIVND. The CDR3, from cysteine to phenylalanine, totals 13 residues. Kept here is only the CDR3 DNA, which spans 39 bases and is read in frame from base 1. Details on this clone: What antigen it recognizes has not been identified. No base quality information exists; no much larger clone differs at one position.

Participants in the prospective study were enrolled through a virtual design, were aged roughly 18 to 100 years, and lived in roughly 24 United States geographic areas. In the prospective study, participants were assigned to cohorts based on the clinical history participants reported in a screening survey and a study questionnaire. In the prospective study, mobile phlebotomists collected whole blood, serum and a nasopharyngeal or oropharyngeal swab from each participant. Over an approximately 2-month period, participants in the prospective study had the option of providing additional blood draws and questionnaires. Before DNA extraction, prospective study blood samples were shipped either frozen or at room temperature.

Material: PBMCs or T cells enriched from blood (not recorded which). The sequence was obtained from a young woman with acute COVID-19. The chain is made from TRBV19 and TRBJ2-7, and TRBD1 matches 7 of the central bases. The base sequence is TGTGCCAGTAGCAGACAGGGTCAGAACGAGCAGTACTTC. Translated, it gives CASSRQGQNEQYF.